The 13 T cell receptor beta chains presented below share a single source sample, sequenced in a study of regulatory T cells in long-lasting Graves disease. Time point indicated: newly diagnosed GD, antithyroid drugs for less than 3 months. Extracted PBMC RNA gave rise to the TCR library. For TCR beta, libraries came from iRepertoire HTBI primers and Arm-PCR of CDR3 regions. Using its own MiXCR run on the multiplex PCR reads, TCRdb lists one record per CDR3 protein. The sample carries roughly 500,000 distinct CDR3 sequences, about 12% recorded once. The same specimen was also included in a second study, on T cells in Graves' hyperthyroidism and ophthalmopathy.

The starting material was peripheral blood mononuclear cells (PBMCs), obtained at new diagnosis, from a patient treated with antithyroid drugs. The receptors were sampled from a woman under 40 with Graves disease.

This clonotype was seen ten or more times. The gene calls are TRBV6-2 or TRBV6-3 and TRBJ2-1; 7 nucleotides agree with TRBD2. The length of the CDR3 is 15 residues. Trimming cost V 2 bases and J 4 bases; bases outside gene matches: 5. Germline-derived CDR1 and CDR2 are MNHEY and SVGEGT. CDR3 in amino acids: CASSYGLAEYNEQFF. Written as DNA, the CDR3 is TGTGCCAGCAGTTACGGCCTAGCGGAGTACAATGAGCAGTTCTTC.

There are a few counts of this clonotype. A read error may produce the germline difference seen at one junction end. V gene TRBV20-1 combines with J gene TRBJ1-2; D might be TRBD1 (5 bases). The CDR3 spans 13 residues. In germline, CDR1 is DFQATT, CDR2 SNEGSKA (reference sequence). This CDR3 reads CSAQIQQVDGHTF. The CDR3 region has the DNA TGCAGTGCTCAAATTCAACAGGTGGATGGCCACACCTTC.

This clonotype has at least ten counts. V and J are TRBV2 and TRBJ2-2, with D unresolved. Looked up from germline, CDR1 is SNHLY and CDR2 is FYNNEI. The CDR3 extends over 16 amino acids. Trimming took 8 bases from V and 1 from J, leaving 17 bases between them. This chain's CDR3 is CASLPGRTWNTGELFF. DNA for the CDR3: TGTGCCAGCCTTCCCGGCAGGACCTGGAACACCGGGGAGCTGTTTTTT.

On this clonotype: This sequence may be a read error, since a much larger clone differs from it by one base. V is TRBV30 and J is TRBJ2-3, with 7 bases that match TRBD1. The J call is doubtful: the DNA matches TRBJ1-1 better. CDR1 is GTSNPN, CDR2 SVGIG, per germline (reference sequence). This CDR3 has 17 amino acids. CDR3 sequence (DNA): TGTGCCTACAGAAGCGGGAGACAGGGATTGAGGGGCACTGAAGCTTTCTTT. Translating gives CAYRSGRQGLRGTEAFF.

This clonotype came up many times. The chain recombines TRBV18 with TRBJ2-1; D perhaps matches TRBD2 (5 bases). The length of the CDR3 is 15 residues. Trimming pared 0 bases from V and 5 bases from J, leaving 11 bases between. Germline assignment: CDR1 KGHSH and CDR2 LQKENI. The CDR3, as DNA: TGTGCCAGCTCACCACCGAGGGAATCGAACAATGAGCAGTTCTTC. Translating gives CASSPPRESNNEQFF.

The genes are TRBV24-1 and TRBJ2-7; D is unresolved. Germline assignment: CDR1 KGHDR and CDR2 SFDVKD. This CDR3 contains 14 residues. V was shortened by 0 bases and J by 3 bases, with 8 bases between the two germline ends. The DNA of the CDR3 is TGTGCCACCAGTGATTTGCAAGGAGTCTACGAGCAGTACTTC. Translating gives CATSDLQGVYEQYF.

This clonotype has at least ten counts. The chain is built from TRBV2 and TRBJ1-3; 10 bases line up with TRBD1. The CDR3 has 14 amino acids. The trim removed 7 bases at V and 4 bases at J, leaving 4 bases unmatched. CDR1 SNHLY and CDR2 FYNNEI come from the germline V gene. The CDR3 DNA is TGTGCCAGCATTTGGACAGGGGGAGGAAACACCATATATTTT. Translated, it gives CASIWTGGGNTIYF.

This clonotype was counted at least ten times. V and J are TRBV19 and TRBJ1-5, with TRBD1 matching 7 bases. Per the germline V gene, CDR1 is LNHDA and CDR2 is SQIVND (reference sequence). The J segment lost 6 bases and the V segment lost 5 bases, leaving 4 bases of the junction unmatched. The CDR3 sequence is 13 residues long. CDR3 residues: CASSGTGAQPQHF. The CDR3 DNA reads as TGTGCCAGTAGTGGAACAGGGGCTCAGCCCCAGCATTTT. Full variable domain (remainder filled in from reference TRBV19 and TRBJ1-5): DGGITQSPKYLFRKEGQNVTLSCEQNLNHDAMYWYRQDPGQGLRLIYYSQIVNDFQKGDIAEGYSVSREKKESFPLTVTSAQKNPTAFYLCASSGTGAQPQHFGDGTRLSIL.

This clonotype was seen more than once but under ten times. This chain joins TRBV6-1 and TRBJ1-4; D ambiguous. The CDR3 loop spans 13 amino acids. Germline values: CDR1 MNHNS, CDR2 SASEGT. Trimming took off 5 bases at V and 4 bases at J, with 8 bases between the two ends. The CDR3 is CASSQDRNEKLFF. The CDR3, as DNA: TGTGCCAGCAGTCAGGACCGTAATGAAAAACTGTTTTTT.

This clonotype was found many times. The rearrangement uses TRBV11-1 and TRBJ2-5; D is unclear. Per germline, CDR1 SGHAT and CDR2 FQDESV (reference sequence). The V and J ends lost 5 bases and 1 base respectively, with 14 bases between them. CDR3 length: 15 residues. CDR3 sequence: CASSLTLRVQETQYF. Here the CDR3 DNA reads TGTGCCAGCAGCCTAACCTTGAGAGTCCAAGAGACCCAGTACTTC. Full variable domain (missing parts from reference TRBV11-1 and TRBJ2-5): EAEVAQSPRYKITEKSQAVAFWCDPISGHATLYWYRQILGQGPELLVQFQDESVVDDSQLPKDRFSAERLKGVDSTLKIQPAELGDSAMYLCASSLTLRVQETQYFGPGTRLLVL.

The table lists this clonotype with many counts. V gene TRBV19 combines with J gene TRBJ1-2, with D possibly TRBD1 on 5 matching bases. The CDR3 runs to 16 residues. The germline V and J ends were trimmed by 1 base and 7 bases, with 19 bases remaining between them. Germline values: CDR1 LNHDA, CDR2 SQIVND (reference sequence). The CDR3 sequence: CASSIGQGRSIGGYTF. The CDR3 region has the DNA TGTGCCAGTAGTATAGGGCAGGGAAGAAGTATCGGTGGCTACACCTTC.

The V gene is TRBV20-1, the J gene TRBJ1-5; a weak D match, TRBD1 (6 bases). Germline V gene sequence: CDR1 DFQATT, CDR2 SNEGSKA (reference sequence). Trimming pared 5 bases from V and 7 bases from J, leaving 18 bases between. The CDR3 is made up of 14 amino acids. The CDR3 sequence is CSASNRGIGQPQHF. CDR3 DNA: TGCAGTGCTTCGAATAGGGGGATCGGCCAGCCCCAGCATTTT.

This clonotype was observed many times. This rearrangement joins TRBV12-3 or TRBV12-4 to TRBJ1-1; D perhaps matches TRBD1 (6 bases). V was cut by 9 bases and J by 2 bases, with 19 bases left in between. The CDR3 runs to 15 residues. The CDR3 sequence is CASSYGWGANTEAFF. The CDR3 DNA reads as TGTGCCAGTTCATATGGGTGGGGGGCTAACACTGAAGCTTTCTTT.